A selection of T cell receptor beta chains follows, all from one sample in a study of T-cell reconstitution after alpha-beta-depleted transplantation in children. MiXCR, applied by TCRdb to the PCR reads, yields one record per CDR3 protein. This sample has 450,000 to 600,000 distinct CDR3 sequences; over 10% occur once, and the top ten carry approximately 2%. The sample was PBMCs, mostly from graft donor cells, taken 360 days after TCRalphabeta/CD19-depleted stem cell transplant. The source of these receptors is a male patient between 5 and 17 years old who had a stem cell transplant for acute myeloid leukemia, so the T cells may come from the graft donor. CDR3s include the opening cysteine and the closing phenylalanine or tryptophan. A D gene is named only where the DNA matches it firmly. Expanded clones get a size class; other rows say once, few or many, or leave the size out.

TRBD2,TRBJ2-1,TRBV7-2,NA,CASSLAGTSGWYEQFF,TGTGCCAGCAGCTTAGCCGGGACTAGCGGGTGGTATGAGCAGTTCTTC
NA,TRBJ2-2,TRBV28,many,CASSFTGETGELFF,TGTGCCAGCAGTTTTACGGGGGAGACCGGGGAGCTGTTTTTT
NA,TRBJ2-1,TRBV6-5,many,CASSSLPGVVGEFF,TGTGCCAGCAGTTCACTCCCAGGGGTAGTAGGAGAGTTCTTC
TRBD2,TRBJ2-7,TRBV6-2/TRBV6-3,NA,CASSDGLGPYEQYF,TGTGCCAGCAGTGATGGACTAGGTCCCTACGAGCAGTACTTC
NA,TRBJ2-7,TRBV6-5,NA,CASSSLPGVLGRYEQYF,TGTGCCAGCAGTTCCCTCCCGGGGGTGCTAGGTAGATACGAGCAGTACTTC
NA,TRBJ2-1,TRBV20-1,few,CSAEEGNEQFF,TGCAGTGCTGAAGAAGGCAATGAGCAGTTCTTC
TRBD2,TRBJ2-2,TRBV20-1,few,CSADSGWGGTGELFF,TGCAGTGCCGATAGCGGGTGGGGAGGGACCGGGGAGCTGTTTTTT
TRBD2,TRBJ2-7,TRBV29-1,few,CSAGTSGSEQYF,TGCAGCGCAGGGACTAGCGGGAGCGAGCAGTACTTC
NA,TRBJ2-5,TRBV6-1,many,CASRSEGGRETQYF,TGTGCCAGCAGGAGTGAAGGGGGTCGAGAGACCCAGTACTTC
NA,TRBJ2-3,TRBV10-3,few,CAIRVKETTDTQYF,TGTGCCATCAGGGTTAAGGAAACCACAGATACGCAGTATTTT
NA,TRBJ2-6,TRBV12-3/TRBV12-4,few,CASTAWGSGANVLTF,TGTGCCAGCACCGCCTGGGGCTCTGGGGCCAACGTCCTGACTTTC
NA,TRBJ1-1,TRBV7-8,many,CASSRRFSSNTEAFF,TGTGCCAGCAGCCGAAGATTTTCAAGTAACACTGAAGCTTTCTTT
NA,TRBJ2-3,TRBV7-9,few,CASSVDRPDTQYF,TGTGCCAGCAGCGTCGACCGGCCGGATACGCAGTATTTT
NA,TRBJ2-3,TRBV20-1,NA,CSADRSVASTDTQYF,TGCAGTGCTGACCGCTCTGTTGCCAGCACAGATACGCAGTATTTT
TRBD1,TRBJ2-7,TRBV11-1,few,CASSLGSGQGSEQYF,TGTGCCAGCAGCTTAGGATCTGGACAGGGCTCCGAGCAGTACTTC
NA,TRBJ2-7,TRBV28,few,CASRFSGGISEQYF,TGTGCCAGCAGATTCTCAGGGGGGATTAGCGAGCAGTACTTC
NA,TRBJ1-1,TRBV4-3,few,CASSQRLDGQLNTEAFF,TGCGCCAGCAGCCAAAGACTGGACGGACAGCTGAACACTGAAGCTTTCTTT
NA,TRBJ2-7,TRBV6-5,few,CASTPVGVSSYEQYF,TGTGCCAGCACCCCGGTTGGGGTTAGCTCCTACGAGCAGTACTTC
NA,TRBJ1-1,TRBV5-1,many,CASSLWAGEWDTEAFF,TGCGCCAGCAGCTTGTGGGCCGGAGAGTGGGACACTGAAGCTTTCTTT
TRBD2,TRBJ2-1,TRBV3-1,few,CASSHSGRAYGEQFF,TGTGCCAGCAGCCATAGCGGGAGGGCCTATGGTGAGCAGTTCTTC
NA,TRBJ2-7,TRBV21-1,many,CATSGYYEQYF,TGTGCCACCTCGGGTTATTACGAGCAGTACTTC
NA,TRBJ2-3,TRBV6-5,NA,CASSYSALGFVDTQYF,TGTGCCAGCAGTTACTCTGCGCTTGGTTTTGTAGATACGCAGTATTTT
NA,TRBJ2-7,TRBV20-1,NA,CSARGGDRGAHEQYF,TGCAGTGCTCGAGGCGGGGATCGCGGGGCCCACGAGCAGTACTTC
NA,TRBJ2-5,TRBV7-9,NA,CASSLAAASETQYF,TGTGCCAGCAGCTTAGCAGCGGCGTCGGAGACCCAGTACTTC
NA,TRBJ2-7,TRBV6-1,few,CASSLAQGYEQYF,TGTGCCAGCAGTTTAGCGCAGGGCTACGAGCAGTACTTC
TRBD2,TRBJ2-3,TRBV10-2,few,CASSEFSGRHREGDTQYF,TGCGCCAGCAGTGAGTTTAGCGGGAGGCATCGGGAAGGAGATACGCAGTATTTT
TRBD2,TRBJ2-3,TRBV28,NA,CASSSGLAGVLADTQYF,TGTGCCAGCAGTTCTGGACTAGCGGGAGTCTTGGCAGATACGCAGTATTTT
NA,TRBJ1-6,TRBV15,NA,CATSRGPPGADNSPLHF,TGTGCCACCAGCAGAGGCCCACCGGGGGCAGATAATTCACCCCTCCACTTT
TRBD2,TRBJ2-5,TRBV20-1,NA,CSATRSSGNQETQYF,TGCAGTGCTACCCGATCGAGCGGGAACCAAGAGACCCAGTACTTC
NA,TRBJ2-3,TRBV27,NA,CASSPTGTPTDTQYF,TGTGCCAGCAGTCCGACCGGGACTCCAACAGATACGCAGTATTTT
NA,TRBJ2-3,TRBV7-7,NA,CASARIGTDTQYF,TGTGCTAGCGCGAGAATTGGAACGGATACGCAGTATTTT
NA,TRBJ2-3,TRBV29-1,NA,CSVAREVAESTDTQYF,TGCAGCGTTGCCAGGGAGGTAGCGGAGAGCACAGATACGCAGTATTTT
NA,TRBJ2-1,TRBV20-1,many,CSALPGNEQFF,TGCAGTGCCCTTCCCGGAAATGAGCAGTTCTTC
NA,TRBJ2-7,TRBV7-9,NA,CASSSLDRKSYEQYF,TGTGCCAGCAGCTCCCTGGACAGAAAGTCCTACGAGCAGTACTTC
NA,TRBJ2-7,TRBV10-3,NA,CAITRERGRVDEQYF,TGTGCCATCACTCGGGAGAGGGGGCGCGTGGACGAGCAGTACTTC
NA,TRBJ2-3,TRBV7-2,many,CASSLEGQRTDTQYF,TGTGCCAGCAGCTTAGAAGGACAGAGGACAGATACGCAGTATTTT
NA,TRBJ2-2,TRBV20-1,NA,CCARAYPDPDANGELFF,TGCTGTGCTAGAGCTTACCCCGACCCGGACGCGAACGGGGAGCTGTTTTTT
TRBD1,TRBJ2-1,TRBV6-1,NA,CASSRGQGKNEQFF,TGTGCCAGCAGCCGGGGACAGGGGAAGAATGAGCAGTTCTTC
NA,TRBJ2-1,TRBV29-1,many,CSVVPGPYNEQFF,TGCAGCGTCGTACCGGGGCCCTACAATGAGCAGTTCTTC
NA,TRBJ2-5,TRBV7-7,NA,CASSSSWGETQYF,TGTGCTAGCAGCTCCAGTTGGGGGGAGACCCAGTACTTC
NA,TRBJ2-5,TRBV20-1,many,CSASRGSGETQYF,TGCAGTGCTAGCCGGGGGAGCGGTGAGACCCAGTACTTC
NA,TRBJ2-2,TRBV25-1,few,CASSELVSRAGELFF,TGTGCCAGCAGTGAGTTGGTCTCGAGGGCCGGGGAGCTGTTTTTT
TRBD1,TRBJ2-3,TRBV7-2,few,CASSLFTGQGQGDTQYF,TGTGCCAGCAGCTTATTCACCGGACAGGGGCAAGGAGATACGCAGTATTTT
NA,TRBJ2-4,TRBV5-5,few,CASRLRTAKNIQYF,TGTGCCAGCAGGTTAAGGACCGCGAAAAACATTCAGTACTTC
NA,TRBJ2-3,TRBV20-1,few,CSASRETDTQYF,TGCAGTGCTAGTCGAGAAACAGATACGCAGTATTTT
NA,TRBJ1-2,TRBV6-5,NA,CASSYALDSNYGYTF,TGTGCCAGCAGTTACGCCTTGGACAGTAACTATGGCTACACCTTC
NA,TRBJ1-5,TRBV20-1,once,CSAEGLGNQRQHF,TGCAGTGCTGAGGGGCTAGGCAATCAGCGCCAGCATTTT
NA,TRBJ2-3,TRBV7-9,few,CASSSDVYGRTDTQYF,TGTGCCAGCAGCTCTGACGTTTACGGACGGACAGATACGCAGTATTTT
NA,TRBJ2-7,TRBV15,NA,CATSRNWGAAIYEQYF,TGTGCCACCAGCAGGAACTGGGGGGCGGCCATATACGAGCAGTACTTC
TRBD2,TRBJ2-3,TRBV6-1,NA,CASSTLAGSTDTQYF,TGTGCCAGCAGTACACTAGCGGGGAGCACAGATACGCAGTATTTT
NA,TRBJ2-1,TRBV19,NA,CASSIVLGPRGEQFF,TGTGCCAGTAGTATAGTACTAGGTCCTCGTGGTGAGCAGTTCTTC
NA,TRBJ2-7,TRBV19,NA,CASSIDMWSYEQYF,TGTGCCAGTAGTATAGATATGTGGAGCTACGAGCAGTACTTC
NA,TRBJ1-5,TRBV24-1,NA,CATRPRARQPQHF,TGTGCCACCAGGCCCCGGGCTCGTCAGCCCCAGCATTTT
NA,TRBJ2-7,TRBV18,NA,CASSPFHYRDSGTYEQYF,TGTGCCAGCTCACCCTTCCATTACAGGGATTCCGGAACCTACGAGCAGTACTTC
TRBD1,TRBJ2-7,TRBV28,few,CASEDRGPLYEQYF,TGTGCCAGCGAAGACAGGGGCCCCCTCTACGAGCAGTACTTC
TRBD1,TRBJ2-1,TRBV7-3,few,CASSLATGAYNEQFF,TGTGCCAGCAGCTTAGCCACAGGGGCGTACAATGAGCAGTTCTTC